This T cell receptor beta chain was profiled in a study of T cells in tuberculosis. As for the study in general: T cells were selected with CD1B tetramers loaded with glucose monomycolate. Study-wide results and caveats: Low-affinity CD1B-GMM tetramer-binding T cells may have been missed.

TCR-alpha and TCR-beta chains were sequenced unpaired. Produced via immunoSEQ multiplex PCR; TCRdb's table is partial and in-frame only. The table records about 88,000 clones, roughly 93% of them present only once. Sorting used thawed, overnight-rested PBMC stained with anti-CD3, a viability dye and GMM-loaded CD1B tetramer. The lipid loaded on the CD1B tetramers was C32 glucose monomycolate from Rhodococcus equi. Approximately 100,000 tetramer-negative cells were sorted from each donor. This CDR3 comprises 15 residues. Between the trimmed V and J ends, which lost 6 bases and 4 bases, there was a span of 18 bases. Germline V gene data show CDR1 as MNHEY and CDR2 as SVGAGI.

The sequence came from an adult woman with latent tuberculosis. The chain carries TRBV6-5 and TRBJ1-2; no definite D call. The specimen was CD1b-GMM tetramer-negative cells sorted from PBMCs. The CDR3 sequence: CASSPASSTGYGYTF. The CDR3 coding sequence is TGTGCCAGCAGCCCGGCGTCGTCGACTGGCTATGGCTACACCTTC.